These 19 T cell receptor beta chains came from one sample sequenced in a study of T cells in Graves' hyperthyroidism and ophthalmopathy (dated by TCRdb to about 2019). Library generation was performed with multiplex PCR. The reads were generated on an Illumina HiSeq 2000. TCR beta CDR3 regions were amplified from RNA transcripts. For the first round of RT-PCR on the TCR CDR3, the HTBI primer set was used together with the Qiagen OneStep RT-PCR kit. In TCRdb, the public reads were trimmed at Q25 with fastp and aligned with MiXCR, with productive beta chains retained. Each CDR3 protein appears once, grouped with its most common genes and DNA. In all, the sample holds 350,000 to 500,000 distinct CDR3 sequences, and roughly an eighth of those were seen once. The ten largest make up approximately 5.8% of the sample. Sequenced sample: blood. All receptors derive from a woman younger than 30 with Graves' hyperthyroidism.

The chain has TRBV27 and TRBJ2-1; D may be TRBD1 (8 bases). Germline CDR1 MNHEY, CDR2 SMNVEV (reference sequence). V was clipped by 5 bases and J by 10 bases, with 24 bases between them. The CDR3 extends over 16 amino acids. The CDR3 spells CASSPSAGQVRKEQFF. CDR3 nucleotides: TGTGCCAGCAGTCCCTCAGCGGGACAGGTTAGAAAGGAGCAGTTCTTC.

This clonotype has ten or more counts. V usage is TRBV27 and J usage is TRBJ1-5; maybe TRBD1 (5 bases). The germline V and J ends were trimmed by 6 bases and 1 base, with 10 bases remaining between them. The CDR3 runs 14 residues. The V gene's germline CDR1 is MNHEY and CDR2 SMNVEV (reference sequence). The DNA of the CDR3 is TGTGCCAGCAGACCACGGGACAGCAATCAGCCCCAGCATTTT. Its translation is CASRPRDSNQPQHF.

The chain uses TRBV29-1 and TRBJ2-7; 10 nucleotides agree with TRBD1. The CDR3 consists of 11 residues. CDR1 and CDR2 (germline): SQVTM, ANQGSEA. V trimming: 6 bases; J trimming: 7 bases; junction bases outside the gene matches: 3. CDR3 sequence: CSVRTGGEQYF. The CDR3 bases are TGCAGCGTCAGGACAGGGGGAGAGCAGTACTTC.

This clonotype was seen a few times. The rearrangement uses TRBV4-1 and TRBJ2-1, with 10 bases lining up with TRBD1. The CDR3 extends over 17 amino acids. Trimming at V came to 0 bases and at J to 6 bases, leaving 8 bases not matched to a gene. Germline lookup yields CDR1 MGHRA and CDR2 YSYEKL. As DNA, the CDR3 is TGCGCCAGCAGCCAAGATGGGGGCGACAGGGGGCTCAATGAGCAGTTCTTC. Residues: CASSQDGGDRGLNEQFF.

This clonotype was detected once. The CDR3 is CASSLDSGAGELFF. For the CDR3, the DNA is TGCGCCAGCAGCTTGGATAGCGGTGCCGGGGAGCTGTTTTTT. The chain has TRBV5-1 and TRBJ2-2, with a tentative D call TRBD2 (6 bases). The CDR3 covers 14 residues. V was cut by 0 bases and J by 6 bases, with 9 bases left in between. Germline assignment: CDR1 SGHRS and CDR2 YFSETQ.

This clonotype was counted at least ten times. The chain uses TRBV20-1 and TRBJ2-1; TRBD1 matches at 9 bases. The trim removed 3 bases at V and 6 bases at J, leaving 9 bases unmatched. This CDR3 contains 15 residues. Germline V gene sequence: CDR1 DFQATT, CDR2 SNEGSKA (reference sequence). Written as DNA, the CDR3 is TGCAGTGCTAGGGGGGGACAGGGTATTTTCAATGAGCAGTTCTTC. Its protein product is CSARGGQGIFNEQFF.

This clonotype was seen a few times. One base away lies a much larger clone, so this may be a sequencing read error. The chain carries TRBV15 and TRBJ1-5; TRBD1 might be the D (5 bases). The germline gives CDR1 LNHNV, CDR2 YYDKDF (reference sequence). The CDR3 loop spans 14 amino acids. The CDR3 region has the DNA TGTGCCACCAGCAGAGGACAGCGCAATCAGCTCCAGCATTTT. Its protein product is CATSRGQRNQLQHF.

A few counts support this clonotype. Here the CDR3 reads CATNGKPGQRTYYQPQHF. DNA for the CDR3: TGTGCCACGAATGGGAAACCGGGACAGCGGACGTATTATCAGCCCCAGCATTTT. The chain couples TRBV19 to TRBJ1-5, with 7 bases lining up with TRBD1. This CDR3 region has 18 residues. Unmatched junction bases numbered 23, after V lost 10 bases and J lost 5 bases. Germline CDR1 and CDR2: LNHDA and SQIVND (reference sequence).

V is TRBV10-3 and J is TRBJ2-3, with D uncertain. Trimming stripped 9 bases from V and 2 bases from J, with 12 bases between. Germline V gene sequence: CDR1 ENHRY, CDR2 SYGVKD. The CDR3 has 13 amino acids. CDR3 amino acids: CAIMSRITDTQYF. DNA of the CDR3: TGTGCCATTATGAGCAGGATCACAGATACGCAGTATTTT.

This clonotype was recorded a few times. CDR3 coding DNA: TGTGCCAGTAGTAGGGGGGGTTTGACGGGAGGGGGGGAGAGGGAGCAGTTCTTC. Encoded protein: CASSRGGLTGGGEREQFF. The J gene is TRBJ2-1, the V gene TRBV19, with 8 bases matching TRBD2. The V and J ends lost 4 bases and 10 bases, in that order; junction bases with no gene match: 21. Germline V lookup: CDR1 LNHDA, CDR2 SQIVND (reference sequence). CDR3 length: 18 amino acids.

Ten or more counts support this clonotype. V gene TRBV11-2 combines with J gene TRBJ2-5; 8 bases map to TRBD1. Germline CDR1 is SGHAT and CDR2 is FQNNGV. Unmatched junction bases numbered 6, after V lost 2 bases and J lost 4 bases. The CDR3 runs 15 residues. The CDR3 here is CASSLYRGMRETQYF. The CDR3 nucleotides read TGTGCCAGCAGCTTATACAGGGGGATGAGAGAGACCCAGTACTTC.

This clonotype was observed at least ten times. This sequence joins TRBV12-3 or TRBV12-4 and TRBJ2-7; 8 nucleotides agree with TRBD1. The V gene end was trimmed by 4 bases and the J gene end by 7 bases; junction bases not matched to a gene: 9. This CDR3 is 14 amino acids long. CDR3 protein: CASSSGQGAGEQYF. The DNA of the CDR3 is TGTGCCAGCAGTTCAGGACAGGGCGCTGGGGAGCAGTACTTC.

This clonotype has a count of ten or more. The chain joins TRBV10-3 to TRBJ2-1; D ambiguous. CDR1 is ENHRY, CDR2 SYGVKD, per germline. The CDR3 is 14 amino acids. Trimming took 0 bases from V and 12 from J, leaving 15 bases between them. CDR3 residues: CAISESNIPWSQFF. CDR3 nucleotides: TGTGCCATCAGTGAGTCTAACATACCGTGGTCGCAGTTCTTC.

The V gene is TRBV5-1, the J gene TRBJ1-1, with 9 nucleotides matching TRBD1. Germline V lookup: CDR1 SGHRS, CDR2 YFSETQ. This CDR3 has 18 amino acids. J gave up 4 bases and V 0 bases, and 13 bases lay outside the gene matches. The CDR3 spells CASSLALGTGLLSTEAFF. The CDR3 DNA reads as TGCGCCAGCAGCTTGGCCTTGGGGACAGGGTTGTTGAGCACTGAAGCTTTCTTT.

Ten or more counts support this clonotype. The rearrangement uses TRBV19 and TRBJ1-2; D call uncertain. This CDR3 comprises 12 residues. CDR1 LNHDA and CDR2 SQIVND come from the germline V gene (reference sequence). With 4 bases removed from V and 3 bases from J, the gap between germline ends came to 6 bases. CDR3 residues: CASSTQYYGYTF. CDR3 DNA: TGTGCCAGTAGTACCCAGTACTATGGCTACACCTTC.

This clonotype has more than one count but fewer than ten. V gene TRBV6-1 combines with J gene TRBJ2-2, with D perhaps being TRBD1 or TRBD2 (5 bases each). This CDR3 is 17 amino acids long. The germline V gene has CDR1 MNHNS and CDR2 SASEGT. V was shortened by 5 bases and J by 0 bases, with 16 bases between the two germline ends. CDR3 sequence reads: CASSLYGGYANTGELFF. CDR3 nucleotides: TGTGCCAGCAGTTTGTATGGGGGATACGCGAACACCGGGGAGCTGTTTTTT.

Comment on this clonotype: A junction boundary mismatches the germline segment, possibly from a read error. V gene TRBV12-3 or TRBV12-4 combines with J gene TRBJ1-5; D unclear. The CDR3 has 11 amino acids. CDR3 region: CASGLGRPQHF. CDR3 DNA sequence: TGTGCCAGCGGTTTGGGTCGGCCCCAGCATTTT.

This clonotype was counted many times. The rearrangement links TRBV6-5 to TRBJ1-1, with D maybe TRBD1 (6 bases). The CDR3 totals 17 residues. The germline V gene encodes CDR1 MNHEY and CDR2 SVGAGI. Trimming shortened V by 1 base and J by 0 bases, and 15 bases separated the two germline ends. For the CDR3, the DNA is TGTGCCAGCAGTTACTTCCCCCCCGGGACAATGAACACTGAAGCTTTCTTT. It is translated as CASSYFPPGTMNTEAFF.

This clonotype was found many times. The chain joins TRBV5-1 to TRBJ1-1; no clear D gene. V lost 2 bases and J 0 bases, leaving 5 bases between the germline ends. CDR3 size: 13 residues. CDR1 and CDR2 (germline): SGHRS, YFSETQ. Here the CDR3 reads CASSFFMNTEAFF. CDR3 in DNA: TGCGCCAGCAGCTTCTTCATGAACACTGAAGCTTTCTTT.